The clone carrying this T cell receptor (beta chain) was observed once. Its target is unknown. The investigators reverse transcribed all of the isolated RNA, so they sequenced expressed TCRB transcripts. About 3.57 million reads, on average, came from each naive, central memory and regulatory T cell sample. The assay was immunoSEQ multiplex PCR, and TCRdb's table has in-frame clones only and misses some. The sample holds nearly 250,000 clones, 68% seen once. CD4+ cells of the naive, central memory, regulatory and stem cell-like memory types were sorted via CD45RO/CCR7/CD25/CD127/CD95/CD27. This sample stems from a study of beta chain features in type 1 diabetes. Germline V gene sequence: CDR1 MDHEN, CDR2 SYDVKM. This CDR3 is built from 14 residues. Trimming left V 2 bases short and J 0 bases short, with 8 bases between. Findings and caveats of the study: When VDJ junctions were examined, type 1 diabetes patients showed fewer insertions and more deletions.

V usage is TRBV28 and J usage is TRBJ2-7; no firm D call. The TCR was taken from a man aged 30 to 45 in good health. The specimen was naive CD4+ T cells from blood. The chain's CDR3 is CASSLVGNSYEQYF. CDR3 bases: TGTGCCAGCAGTTTAGTGGGCAACTCCTACGAGCAGTACTTC.